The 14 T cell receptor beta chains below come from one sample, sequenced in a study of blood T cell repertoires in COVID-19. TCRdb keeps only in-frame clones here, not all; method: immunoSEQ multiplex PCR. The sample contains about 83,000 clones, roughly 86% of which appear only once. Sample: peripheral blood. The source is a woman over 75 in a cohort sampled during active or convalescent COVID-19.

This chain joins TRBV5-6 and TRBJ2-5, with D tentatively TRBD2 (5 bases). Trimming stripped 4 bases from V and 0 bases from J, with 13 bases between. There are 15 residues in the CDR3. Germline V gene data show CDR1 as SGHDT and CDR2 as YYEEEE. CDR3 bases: TGTGCCAGCAGCCGCGCTGGCGGGTACCAAGAGACCCAGTACTTC. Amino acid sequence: CASSRAGGYQETQYF. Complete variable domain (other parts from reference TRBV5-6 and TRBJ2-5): DAGVTQSPTHLIKTRGQQVTLRCSPKSGHDTVSWYQQALGQGPQFIFQYYEEEERQRGNFPDRFSGHQFPNYSSELNVNALLLGDSALYLCASSRAGGYQETQYFGPGTRLLVL.

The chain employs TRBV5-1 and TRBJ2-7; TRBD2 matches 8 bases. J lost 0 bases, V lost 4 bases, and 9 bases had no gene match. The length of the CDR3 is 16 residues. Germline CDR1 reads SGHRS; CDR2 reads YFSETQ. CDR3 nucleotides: TGCGCCAGCAGCAGCCTAGCGGGCCCCAGCTCCTACGAGCAGTACTTC. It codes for CASSSLAGPSSYEQYF. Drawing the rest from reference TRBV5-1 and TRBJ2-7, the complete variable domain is KAGVTQTPRYLIKTRGQQVTLSCSPISGHRSVSWYQQTPGQGLQFLFEYFSETQRNKGNFPGRFSGRQFSNSRSEMNVSTLELGDSALYLCASSSLAGPSSYEQYFGPGTRLTVT.

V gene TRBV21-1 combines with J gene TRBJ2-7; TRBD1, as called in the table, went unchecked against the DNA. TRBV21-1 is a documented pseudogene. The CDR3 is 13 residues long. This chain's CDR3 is CASSKVTSYEQYV. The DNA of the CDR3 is TGTGCCAGCAGCAAAGTGACATCCTACGAGCAGTACGTC.

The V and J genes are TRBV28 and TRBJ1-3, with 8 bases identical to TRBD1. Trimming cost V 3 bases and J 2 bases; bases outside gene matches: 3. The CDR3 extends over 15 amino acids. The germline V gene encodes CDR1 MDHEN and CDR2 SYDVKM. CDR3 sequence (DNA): TGTGCCAGCAGTTTCCCGACAGGGGCTGGAAACACCATATATTTT. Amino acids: CASSFPTGAGNTIYF.

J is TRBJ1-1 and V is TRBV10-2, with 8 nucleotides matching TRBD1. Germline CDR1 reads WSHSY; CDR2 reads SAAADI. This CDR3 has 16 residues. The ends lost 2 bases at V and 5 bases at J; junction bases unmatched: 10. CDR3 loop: CASSEPQGARSTEAFF. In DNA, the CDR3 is TGCGCCAGCAGTGAGCCCCAGGGGGCTAGAAGTACTGAAGCTTTCTTT.

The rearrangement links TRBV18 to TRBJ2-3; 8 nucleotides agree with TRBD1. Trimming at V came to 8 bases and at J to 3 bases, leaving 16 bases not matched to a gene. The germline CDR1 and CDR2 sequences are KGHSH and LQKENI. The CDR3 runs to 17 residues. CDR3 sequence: CASQGRSGTGGTDTQYF. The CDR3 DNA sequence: TGTGCCAGCCAGGGTCGCTCGGGGACAGGCGGGACAGATACGCAGTATTTT.

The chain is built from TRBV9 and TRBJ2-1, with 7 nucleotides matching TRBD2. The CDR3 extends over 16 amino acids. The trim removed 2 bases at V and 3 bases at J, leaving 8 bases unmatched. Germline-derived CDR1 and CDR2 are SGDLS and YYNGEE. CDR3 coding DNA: TGTGCCAGCAGCGTGGGAGGGGCGAGGATCTACAATGAGCAGTTCTTC. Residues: CASSVGGARIYNEQFF.

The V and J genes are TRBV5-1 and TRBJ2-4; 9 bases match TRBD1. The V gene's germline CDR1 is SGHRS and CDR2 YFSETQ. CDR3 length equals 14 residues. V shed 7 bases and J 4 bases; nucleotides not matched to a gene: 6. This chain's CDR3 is CASQAGTGKNIQYF. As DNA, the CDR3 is TGCGCCAGCCAAGCAGGGACAGGGAAAAACATTCAGTACTTC. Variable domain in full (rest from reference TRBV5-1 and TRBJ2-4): KAGVTQTPRYLIKTRGQQVTLSCSPISGHRSVSWYQQTPGQGLQFLFEYFSETQRNKGNFPGRFSGRQFSNSRSEMNVSTLELGDSALYLCASQAGTGKNIQYFGAGTRLSVL.

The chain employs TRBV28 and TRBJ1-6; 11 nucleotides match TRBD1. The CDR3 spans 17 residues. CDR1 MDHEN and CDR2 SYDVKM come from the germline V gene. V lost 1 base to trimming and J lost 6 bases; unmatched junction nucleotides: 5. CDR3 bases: TGTGCCAGCAGTTTATTCGGGACAGGGGGAACTAATTCACCCCTCCACTTT. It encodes CASSLFGTGGTNSPLHF. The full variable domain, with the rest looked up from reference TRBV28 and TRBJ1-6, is DVKVTQSSRYLVKRTGEKVFLECVQDMDHENMFWYRQDPGLGLRLIYFSYDVKMKEKGDIPEGYSVSREKKERFSLILESASTNQTSMYLCASSLFGTGGTNSPLHFGNGTRLTVT.

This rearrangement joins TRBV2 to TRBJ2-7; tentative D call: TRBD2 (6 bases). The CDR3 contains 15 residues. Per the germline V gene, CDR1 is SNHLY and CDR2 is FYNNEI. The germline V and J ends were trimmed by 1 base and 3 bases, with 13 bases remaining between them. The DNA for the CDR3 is TGTGCCAGCAGTGAAGGTGGAGGAGGGGTCTACGAGCAGTACGTC. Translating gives CASSEGGGGVYEQYV.

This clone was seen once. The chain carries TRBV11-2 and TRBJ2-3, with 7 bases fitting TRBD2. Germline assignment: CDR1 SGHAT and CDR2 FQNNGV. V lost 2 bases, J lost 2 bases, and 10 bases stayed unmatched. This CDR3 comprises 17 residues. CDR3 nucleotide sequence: TGTGCCAGCAGCTTATTAGCTAGCGGAGGAGCCACAGATACGCAGTATTTT. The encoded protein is CASSLLASGGATDTQYF.

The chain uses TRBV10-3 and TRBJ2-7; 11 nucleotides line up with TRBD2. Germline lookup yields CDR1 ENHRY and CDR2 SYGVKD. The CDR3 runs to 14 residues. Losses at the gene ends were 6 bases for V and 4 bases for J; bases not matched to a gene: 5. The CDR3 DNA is TGTGCCATCAGCTCGGGACTAGCGGATTACGAGCAGTACTTC. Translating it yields CAISSGLADYEQYF.

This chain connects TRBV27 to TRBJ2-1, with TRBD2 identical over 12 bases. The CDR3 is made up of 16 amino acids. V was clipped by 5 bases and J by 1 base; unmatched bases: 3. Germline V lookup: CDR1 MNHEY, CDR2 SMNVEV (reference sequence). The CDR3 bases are TGTGCCAGCAGTCCAACTAGCGGGAGGTCCTACAATGAGCAGTTCTTC. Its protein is CASSPTSGRSYNEQFF.

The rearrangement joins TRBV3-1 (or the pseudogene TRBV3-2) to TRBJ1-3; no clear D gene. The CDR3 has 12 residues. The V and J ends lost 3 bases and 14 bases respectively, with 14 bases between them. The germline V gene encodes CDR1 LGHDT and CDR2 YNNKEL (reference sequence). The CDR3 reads CASSQLEEPLYF. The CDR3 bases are TGTGCCAGCAGCCAGCTCGAAGAGCCGTTATATTTT.